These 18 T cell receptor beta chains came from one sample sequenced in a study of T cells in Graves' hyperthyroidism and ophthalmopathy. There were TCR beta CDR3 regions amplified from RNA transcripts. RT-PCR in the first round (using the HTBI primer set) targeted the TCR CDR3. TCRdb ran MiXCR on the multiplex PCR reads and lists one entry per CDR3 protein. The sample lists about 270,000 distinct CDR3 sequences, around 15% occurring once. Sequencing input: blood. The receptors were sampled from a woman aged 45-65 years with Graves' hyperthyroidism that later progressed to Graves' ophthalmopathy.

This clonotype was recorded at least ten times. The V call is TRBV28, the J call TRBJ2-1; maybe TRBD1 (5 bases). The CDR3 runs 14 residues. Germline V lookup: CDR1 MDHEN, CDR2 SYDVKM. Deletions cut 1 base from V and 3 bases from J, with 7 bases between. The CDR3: CASSLSDSYNEQFF. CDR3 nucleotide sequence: TGTGCCAGCAGTTTATCCGACAGCTACAATGAGCAGTTCTTC.

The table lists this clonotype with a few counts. CDR3 sequence reads: CASSLEPRFSGDSNEQFF. CDR3 bases: TGTGCCAGCAGCTTAGAGCCCAGGTTTAGCGGGGATTCCAATGAGCAGTTCTTC. V and J are TRBV11-2 and TRBJ2-1; 8 bases fit TRBD2. This CDR3 is built from 18 residues. Germline CDR1 reads SGHAT; CDR2 reads FQNNGV. Trimming removed 0 bases from V and 6 bases from J; junction bases left unmatched: 13.

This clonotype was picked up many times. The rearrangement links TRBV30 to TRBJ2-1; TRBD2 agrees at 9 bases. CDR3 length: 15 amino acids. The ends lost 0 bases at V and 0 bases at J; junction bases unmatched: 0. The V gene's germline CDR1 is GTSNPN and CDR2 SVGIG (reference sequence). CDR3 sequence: CAWSVAGGSYNEQFF. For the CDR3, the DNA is TGTGCCTGGAGTGTAGCGGGAGGCTCCTACAATGAGCAGTTCTTC.

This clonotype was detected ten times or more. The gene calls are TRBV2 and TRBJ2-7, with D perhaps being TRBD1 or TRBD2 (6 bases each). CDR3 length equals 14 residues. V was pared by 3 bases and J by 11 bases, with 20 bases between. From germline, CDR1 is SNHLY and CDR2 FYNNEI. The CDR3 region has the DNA TGTGCCAGCAGTGACAGGGAATCGGGGGCTGGAGAGTACTTC. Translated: CASSDRESGAGEYF.

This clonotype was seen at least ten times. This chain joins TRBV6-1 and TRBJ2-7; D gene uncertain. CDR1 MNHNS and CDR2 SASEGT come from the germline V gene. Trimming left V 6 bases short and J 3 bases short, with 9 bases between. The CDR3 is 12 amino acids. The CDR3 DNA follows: TGTGCCAGCAGGACGCATTACTACGAGCAGTACTTC. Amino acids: CASRTHYYEQYF.

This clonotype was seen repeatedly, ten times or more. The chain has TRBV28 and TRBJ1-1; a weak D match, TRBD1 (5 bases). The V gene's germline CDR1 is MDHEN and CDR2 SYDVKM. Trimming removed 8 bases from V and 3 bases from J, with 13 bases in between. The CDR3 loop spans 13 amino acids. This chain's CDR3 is CASLTGRYTEAFF. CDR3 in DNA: TGTGCCAGCCTAACAGGACGGTACACTGAAGCTTTCTTT.

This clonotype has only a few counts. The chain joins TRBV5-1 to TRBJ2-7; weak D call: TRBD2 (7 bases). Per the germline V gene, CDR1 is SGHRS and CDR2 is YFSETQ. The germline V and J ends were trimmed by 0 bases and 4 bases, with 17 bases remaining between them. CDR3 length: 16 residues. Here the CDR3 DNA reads TGCGCCAGCAGCTTGGGAGGACAAGGGGGGGTATACGAGCAGTACTTC. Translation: CASSLGGQGGVYEQYF.

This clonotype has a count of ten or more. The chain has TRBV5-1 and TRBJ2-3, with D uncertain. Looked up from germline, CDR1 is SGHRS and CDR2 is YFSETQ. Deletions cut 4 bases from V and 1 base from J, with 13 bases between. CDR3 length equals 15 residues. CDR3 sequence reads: CASSAAMSGTDTQYF. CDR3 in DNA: TGCGCCAGCAGCGCGGCCATGTCTGGCACAGATACGCAGTATTTT.

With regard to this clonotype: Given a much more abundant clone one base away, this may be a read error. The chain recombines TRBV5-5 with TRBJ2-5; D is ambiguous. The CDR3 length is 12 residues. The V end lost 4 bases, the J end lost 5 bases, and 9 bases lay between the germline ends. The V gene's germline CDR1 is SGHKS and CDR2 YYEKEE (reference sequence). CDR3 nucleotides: TGTGCCAGCAGCCAATCCACGGAGACCCAGTACTTC. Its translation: CASSQSTETQYF.

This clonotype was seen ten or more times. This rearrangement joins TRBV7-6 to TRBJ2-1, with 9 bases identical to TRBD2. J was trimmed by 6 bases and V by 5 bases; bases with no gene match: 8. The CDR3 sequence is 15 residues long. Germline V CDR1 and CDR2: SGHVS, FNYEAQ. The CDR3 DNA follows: TGTGCCAGCAGCCCATCCGGACTAGCGCGCAATGAGCAGTTCTTC. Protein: CASSPSGLARNEQFF.

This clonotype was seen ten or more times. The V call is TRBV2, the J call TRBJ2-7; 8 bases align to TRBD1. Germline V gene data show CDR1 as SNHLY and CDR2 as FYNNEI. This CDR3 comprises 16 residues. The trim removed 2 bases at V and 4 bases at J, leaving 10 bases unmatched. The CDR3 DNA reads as TGTGCCAGCAGTGAATTCGGACAGGGCATTGCTTACGAGCAGTACTTC. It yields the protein CASSEFGQGIAYEQYF.

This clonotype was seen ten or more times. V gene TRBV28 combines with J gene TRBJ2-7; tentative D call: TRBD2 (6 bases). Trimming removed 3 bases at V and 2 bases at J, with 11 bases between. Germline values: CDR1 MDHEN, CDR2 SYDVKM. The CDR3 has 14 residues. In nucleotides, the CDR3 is TGTGCCAGCAGTTTCGGGGGTCGTACCTACGAGCAGTACTTC. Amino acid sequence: CASSFGGRTYEQYF.

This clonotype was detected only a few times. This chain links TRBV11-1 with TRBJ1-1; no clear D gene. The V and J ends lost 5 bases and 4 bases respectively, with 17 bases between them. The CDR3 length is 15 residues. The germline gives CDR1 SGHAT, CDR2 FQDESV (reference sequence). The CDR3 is CASSKPGDLGTEAFF. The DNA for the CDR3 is TGTGCCAGCAGCAAGCCCGGGGATTTGGGCACTGAAGCTTTCTTT.

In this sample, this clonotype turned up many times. The CDR3 spells CSASFGTGRGETQYF. CDR3 bases: TGCAGTGCTAGTTTTGGTACAGGGAGGGGAGAGACCCAGTACTTC. The gene calls are TRBV20-1 and TRBJ2-5; TRBD2 is a possible D gene (7 bases). The germline V gene has CDR1 DFQATT and CDR2 SNEGSKA (reference sequence). This CDR3 comprises 15 residues. The V gene lost 3 bases and the J gene lost 4 bases, with 18 bases spanning the gap.

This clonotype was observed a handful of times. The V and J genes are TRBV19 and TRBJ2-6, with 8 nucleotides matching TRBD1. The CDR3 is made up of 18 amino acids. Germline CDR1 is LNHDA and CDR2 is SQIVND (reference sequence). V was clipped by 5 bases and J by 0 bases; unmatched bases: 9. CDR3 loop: CASSSRTGKISGANVLTF. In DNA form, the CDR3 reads TGTGCCAGTAGTTCCCGGACAGGGAAGATCTCTGGGGCCAACGTCCTGACTTTC.

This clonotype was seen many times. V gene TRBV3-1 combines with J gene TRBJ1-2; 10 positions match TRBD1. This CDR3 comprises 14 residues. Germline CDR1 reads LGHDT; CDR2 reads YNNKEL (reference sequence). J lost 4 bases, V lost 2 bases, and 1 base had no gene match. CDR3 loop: CASSQRDRGYGYTF. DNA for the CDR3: TGTGCCAGCAGCCAACGGGACAGGGGCTATGGCTACACCTTC.

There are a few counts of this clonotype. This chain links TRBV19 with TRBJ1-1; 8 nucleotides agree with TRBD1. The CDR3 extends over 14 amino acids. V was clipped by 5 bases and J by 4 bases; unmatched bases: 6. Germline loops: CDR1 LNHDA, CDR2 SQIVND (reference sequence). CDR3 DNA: TGTGCCAGTAGTCGCCGGACAGGGCCCACTGAAGCTTTCTTT. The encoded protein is CASSRRTGPTEAFF. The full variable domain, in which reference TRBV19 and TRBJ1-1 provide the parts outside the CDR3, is DGGITQSPKYLFRKEGQNVTLSCEQNLNHDAMYWYRQDPGQGLRLIYYSQIVNDFQKGDIAEGYSVSREKKESFPLTVTSAQKNPTAFYLCASSRRTGPTEAFFGQGTRLTVV.

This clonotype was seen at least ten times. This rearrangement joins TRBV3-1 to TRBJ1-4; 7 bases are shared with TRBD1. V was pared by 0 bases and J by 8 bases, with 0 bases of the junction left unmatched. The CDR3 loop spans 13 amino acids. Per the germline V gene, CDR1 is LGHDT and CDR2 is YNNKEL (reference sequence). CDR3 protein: CASSQDRGEKLFF. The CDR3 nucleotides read TGTGCCAGCAGCCAAGACAGGGGGGAAAAACTGTTTTTT.